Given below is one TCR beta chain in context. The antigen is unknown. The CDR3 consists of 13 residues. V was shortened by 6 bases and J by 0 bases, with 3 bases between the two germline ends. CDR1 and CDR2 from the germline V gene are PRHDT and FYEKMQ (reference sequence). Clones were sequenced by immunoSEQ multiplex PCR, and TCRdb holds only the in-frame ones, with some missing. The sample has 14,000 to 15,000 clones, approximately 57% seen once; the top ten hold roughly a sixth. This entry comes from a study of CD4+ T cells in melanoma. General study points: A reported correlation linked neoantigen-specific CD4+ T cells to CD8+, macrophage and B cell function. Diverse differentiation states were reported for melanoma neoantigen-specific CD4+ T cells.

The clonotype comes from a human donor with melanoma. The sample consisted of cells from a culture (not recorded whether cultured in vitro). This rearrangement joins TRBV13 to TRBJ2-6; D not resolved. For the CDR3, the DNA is TGTGCCAGCAGTCGCTCTGGGGCCAACGTCCTGACTTTC. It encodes CASSRSGANVLTF. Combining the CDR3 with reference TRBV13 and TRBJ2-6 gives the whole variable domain AAGVIQSPRHLIKEKRETATLKCYPIPRHDTVYWYQQGPGQDPQFLISFYEKMQSDKGSIPDRFSAQQFSDYHSELNMSSLELGDSALYFCASSRSGANVLTFGAGSRLTVL.